These T cell receptor beta chains were read from a single sample in a study of cytomegalovirus exposure and HLA in healthy donors. Using immunoSEQ multiplex PCR, the repertoire was profiled, and TCRdb retains in-frame clones only, with some absent. The data hold around 92,000 clones, with 70% to 90% observed a single time. The sample consisted of PBMCs. The receptor source for this set is a man between 18 and 29 years old in good health and CMV-seronegative. The CDR3 runs from the conserved cysteine through the conserved F or W. The D gene is left open where the match is weak. The size of a clone is reported for some rows only, either as once, few or many, or as a class for expanded clones.

TRBV4-1	NA	TRBJ1-1	NA	CASRPGGYLNTEAFF	TGCGCCAGCAGGCCTGGGGGGTACCTGAACACTGAAGCTTTCTTT
TRBV10-2	TRBD1	TRBJ1-1	NA	CASRTGTGADTEAFF	TGCGCCAGCAGGACCGGGACAGGGGCAGACACTGAAGCTTTCTTT
TRBV5-1	TRBD1	TRBJ2-5	few	CASSLRQGMETQYF	TGCGCCAGCAGCTTAAGACAGGGGATGGAGACCCAGTACTTC
TRBV11-2	NA	TRBJ1-2	NA	CASSSLRQFANYGYTF	TGTGCCAGCAGCTCGCTACGACAGTTTGCTAACTATGGCTACACCTTC
TRBV18	NA	TRBJ2-6	NA	CASSARGAGANVLTF	TGTGCCAGCTCAGCAAGGGGCGCTGGGGCCAACGTCCTGACTTTC
TRBV14	NA	TRBJ1-4	NA	CASSQRNRIPEKLFF	TGTGCCAGCAGCCAAAGGAACAGGATCCCCGAAAAACTGTTTTTT
TRBV10-3	TRBD1	TRBJ2-5	NA	CAISETIGTEYQETQYF	TGTGCCATCAGTGAGACAATAGGGACAGAGTACCAAGAGACCCAGTACTTC
TRBV6-6	NA	TRBJ1-1	NA	CASSYSMNTEAFF	TGTGCCAGCAGTTACTCCATGAACACTGAAGCTTTCTTT
TRBV6-5	NA	TRBJ2-1	few	CASSYEWTPHNEQFF	TGTGCCAGCAGTTATGAGTGGACTCCACACAATGAGCAGTTCTTC
TRBV6-1	NA	TRBJ1-5	NA	CASTSGFAGGQPQHF	TGTGCCAGCACCTCTGGGTTTGCGGGGGGTCAGCCCCAGCATTTT
TRBV21-1	NA	TRBJ1-2	NA	CASSKEGGVVFGYTF	TGTGCCAGCAGCAAAGAAGGGGGGGTTGTTTTTGGCTACACCTTC
TRBV25-1	NA	TRBJ1-6	NA	CASSEYGVDNSPLHF	TGTGCCAGCAGTGAATACGGGGTCGATAATTCACCCCTCCACTTT
TRBV5-1	NA	TRBJ2-1	NA	CASFDRRLYNEQFF	TGCGCCAGCTTTGACAGGAGACTATACAATGAGCAGTTCTTC
TRBV7-2	NA	TRBJ2-2	NA	CASSLNRAPTGELFF	TGTGCCAGCAGCCTCAACAGGGCACCCACCGGGGAGCTGTTTTTT
TRBV9	NA	TRBJ2-5	once	CASSVSGYQETQYF	TGTGCCAGCAGCGTCTCCGGGTACCAAGAGACCCAGTACTTC
TRBV9	NA	TRBJ2-3	NA	CASSPRRVPDTQYF	TGTGCCAGCAGCCCCAGGCGGGTCCCAGATACGCAGTATTTT
TRBV4-3	NA	TRBJ1-6	NA	CASSQDLNGENSPLHF	TGCGCCAGCAGCCAAGATTTAAACGGAGAGAATTCACCCCTCCACTTT
TRBV5-1	TRBD2	TRBJ2-1	NA	CASGWAGGPRGNEQFF	TGCGCCAGCGGCTGGGCGGGGGGGCCTAGAGGCAATGAGCAGTTCTTC
TRBV4-2	NA	TRBJ1-1	NA	CASSRKGGLNTEAFF	TGTGCCAGCAGCCGGAAGGGGGGGTTGAACACCGAAGCTTTCTTT
TRBV10-3	NA	TRBJ1-1	NA	CAIRAGDTEAFF	TGTGCCATCAGGGCGGGGGACACTGAAGCTTTCTTT
TRBV27	NA	TRBJ1-2	NA	CASSSYGDYGYTF	TGTGCCAGCAGTTCCTACGGTGACTATGGCTACACCTTC
TRBV4-2	NA	TRBJ2-3	NA	CASSQAASQLGTDTQYF	TGTGCCAGCAGCCAAGCGGCTAGCCAACTCGGCACAGATACGCAGTATTTT
TRBV6-6	NA	TRBJ2-7	NA	CASSPSSTGTEQYF	TGTGCCAGCAGCCCTTCGAGTACAGGAACCGAGCAGTACTTC
TRBV29-1	NA	TRBJ2-7	NA	CSVGYNSPEQYF	TGCAGCGTTGGATACAATTCACCCGAGCAGTACTTC
TRBV6-5	NA	TRBJ1-5	NA	CASRPTASNQPQHF	TGTGCCAGCAGACCTACAGCAAGCAATCAGCCCCAGCATTTT
TRBV5-1	NA	TRBJ1-1	NA	CASSPGIGETKAFF	TGCGCCAGCAGCCCCGGTATCGGGGAAACAAAAGCTTTCTTT
TRBV23-1	NA	TRBJ1-5	NA	CASSPPRGYSNQPQHF	TGCGCCAGCAGTCCTCCCCGCGGATATAGCAATCAGCCCCAGCATTTT
TRBV6-4	NA	TRBJ2-6	few	CASSDSGSSGANVLTF	TGTGCCAGCAGTGACTCCGGGAGCTCTGGGGCCAACGTCCTGACTTTC
TRBV6-1	NA	TRBJ1-6	NA	CASSEPLTGSSPLHF	TGTGCCAGCAGTGAGCCTTTGACAGGCTCCTCACCCCTCCACTTT
TRBV5-1	NA	TRBJ2-5	NA	CASSFTTQETQYF	TGCGCCAGCAGCTTCACCACACAAGAGACCCAGTACTTC
TRBV6-1	NA	TRBJ1-6	NA	CASSDRVGDSPLHF	TGTGCCAGCAGTGATAGGGTAGGGGATTCACCCCTCCACTTT
TRBV7-9	NA	TRBJ2-5	NA	CASSWDFQETQYF	TGTGCCAGCAGCTGGGACTTCCAAGAGACCCAGTACTTC
TRBV19	NA	TRBJ2-7	NA	CASSEDQTDLTRADEQYF	TGTGCCAGTAGTGAAGACCAAACGGACCTCACCCGAGCGGACGAGCAGTACTTC
TRBV5-1	NA	TRBJ2-7	NA	CASSLLGPTSSYEQYF	TGCGCCAGCAGCTTGTTGGGGCCGACAAGCTCCTACGAGCAGTACTTC
TRBV30	NA	TRBJ1-2	NA	CAWSDQFVLYGYTF	TGTGCCTGGAGTGATCAGTTTGTTTTGTATGGCTACACCTTC
TRBV5-6	TRBD1	TRBJ2-1	NA	CASTPTTGGNEQFF	TGTGCCAGCACTCCGACGACAGGGGGCAATGAGCAGTTCTTC
TRBV6-1	TRBD2	TRBJ2-1	once	CASSVTSSHNEQFF	TGTGCCAGCAGTGTGACTAGCTCCCACAATGAGCAGTTCTTC
TRBV6-5	NA	TRBJ1-1	NA	CASSLLSEAFF	TGTGCCAGCAGCTTGCTTAGTGAAGCTTTCTTT
TRBV9	NA	TRBJ1-1	NA	CASSLSASNTEAFF	TGTGCCAGCAGCCTTAGCGCATCGAACACTGAAGCTTTCTTT
TRBV6-4	TRBD1	TRBJ1-2	NA	CASRAYPGGTYGYTF	TGTGCCAGCAGAGCCTATCCAGGGGGCACCTATGGCTACACCTTC
TRBV6-5	NA	TRBJ2-5	NA	CASSYSPGSGETQYF	TGTGCCAGCAGTTACAGTCCCGGGTCAGGGGAGACCCAGTACTTC
TRBV5-1	NA	TRBJ1-4	NA	CASSLVLGNEKLFF	TGCGCCAGCAGCTTGGTCCTAGGAAATGAAAAACTGTTTTTT
TRBV19	TRBD1	TRBJ2-7	NA	CASSIGQGATYEQYF	TGTGCCAGTAGTATCGGACAGGGGGCCACCTACGAGCAGTACTTC
TRBV18	TRBD2	TRBJ2-7	once	CASSPPGKRGDSYEQYF	TGTGCCAGCTCACCACCGGGGAAGCGGGGGGATTCCTACGAGCAGTACTTC
TRBV11-2	NA	TRBJ2-5	NA	CASSSPGLRMQETQYF	TGTGCCAGCAGCTCACCGGGTTTGCGGATGCAAGAGACCCAGTACTTC
TRBV4-1	TRBD2	TRBJ2-7	NA	CASSQEGTSVWQYF	TGCGCCAGCAGCCAAGAAGGGACTAGCGTGTGGCAGTACTTC
TRBV5-5	NA	TRBJ1-1	few	CASSLGHRHAFF	TGTGCCAGCAGCTTGGGACACCGACATGCTTTCTTT
TRBV11-2	TRBD2	TRBJ2-5	NA	CASSPLTGGTQETQYF	TGTGCCAGCAGTCCCTTGACGGGAGGGACCCAAGAGACCCAGTACTTC
TRBV11-3	NA	TRBJ1-2	once	CASSPISGGANYGYTF	TGTGCCAGCAGCCCGATTAGCGGGGGAGCTAACTATGGCTACACCTTC
TRBV7-9	NA	TRBJ2-1	NA	CASSPRRQSPNWNEQFF	TGTGCCAGCAGCCCAAGAAGACAGTCACCCAATTGGAATGAGCAGTTCTTC
TRBV9	TRBD1	TRBJ1-1	NA	CASTGGGATEAFF	TGTGCCAGCACCGGAGGGGGCGCGACTGAAGCTTTCTTT
TRBV6-4	NA	TRBJ1-1	once	CASRLRGKGPPTEAFF	TGTGCCAGCCGCCTGCGGGGTAAGGGGCCGCCTACTGAAGCTTTCTTT
TRBV4-1	NA	TRBJ2-7	NA	CASSPLRHPKYEQYF	TGCGCCAGCAGCCCCTTACGACACCCAAAGTACGAGCAGTACTTC
TRBV5-6	NA	TRBJ2-5	NA	CASSAQVGPLETQYF	TGTGCCAGCAGCGCCCAGGTGGGGCCCCTAGAGACCCAGTACTTC